This T cell receptor (beta chain) derives from a study of CD8 T cells in ankylosing spondylitis. Study-wide results and limits: Enrichment of disease-linked clones was reportedly significant in matched ankylosing spondylitis synovial fluid. In reactive arthritis synovial fluid and blood, some motif variants had been reported before.

Germline loops: CDR1 SGDLS, CDR2 YYNGEE. CDR3 length: 17 residues. Trimming removed 0 bases from V and 4 bases from J; junction bases left unmatched: 9. About this clonotype itself: Its antigen is currently unknown.

TCRdb reprocessed the 5' RACE reads with MiXCR, giving one entry per CDR3 protein. Among 40,000 to 50,000 distinct CDR3 sequences listed, around 2.8% were seen once. Material for sequencing was blood, either unsorted or a sorted T cell fraction (not recorded which). This clonotype was sampled from a male donor with ankylosing spondylitis or in good health (not recorded which). The chain recombines TRBV9 with TRBJ1-1, with TRBD1 identical over 10 bases. The CDR3 region is CASSVGTGGALFTEAFF. CDR3 nucleotide sequence: TGTGCCAGCAGCGTAGGGACAGGGGGTGCCCTTTTCACTGAAGCTTTCTTT.